Given below is one T cell receptor beta chain in context. In this sample, this clone turned up once. What this receptor recognizes is not known. Base quality data are lacking; no much larger clone is found one base away. The library was made by the immunoSEQ multiplex PCR assay. TCRdb took this table from immuneACCESS and kept in-frame rearrangements with V and J called. Such tables lack part of the clones; where checked against another copy, unresolved V genes explain under half of the gap, and the rest is unexplained. Across this sample there are approximately 50,000 clones, with approximately 93% seen only once. The ten largest clones capture around 0.3% of the sample. These data are taken from a study of T cell changes during pregnancy in multiple sclerosis (dated by TCRdb to the late 2010s). Context from the whole study: In women with multiple sclerosis, the researchers looked at how the T cell repertoire shifted as pregnancy progressed.

The germline V end is reduced by 6 bases and the J end by 1 base; junction bases left unmatched: 10. CDR1 is given as SEHNR and CDR2 as FQNEAQ, both from the germline V gene (reference sequence). The cysteine opens and the phenylalanine closes a CDR3 of 16 amino acids. Only the CDR3 region is kept as DNA, spanning 48 bases read in frame from base 1. The rearranged segments are TRBV7-9 and TRBJ1-2, with TRBD1 matching 8 junction bases. The sequence derives from a female donor with multiple sclerosis, enrolled in a pregnancy study. The sequencing here drew on CD4+ T cells from peripheral blood mononuclear cells, taken in the third trimester of pregnancy. The CDR3 reads CASSFRDRSLNYGYTF. The sequenced DNA: TGTGCCAGCAGTTTCCGGGACAGGTCACTTAACTATGGCTACACCTTC.